A selection of T cell receptor beta chains follows, all from one sample in a study of identical twins. TCRdb ran MiXCR on the 5' RACE reads and lists one entry per CDR3 protein. The sample has a few hundred thousand distinct CDR3 sequences; roughly 9.9% are singletons. These data are also associated with another study on yellow fever vaccine responses in identical twins.

Sequencing used PBMCs. The origin of the receptors is a woman aged 18-29 years in good health. Each CDR3 is given with its conserved first and last residue. A D gene is named only where the DNA matches it firmly. Expanded clones get a size class; other rows say once, few or many, or leave the size out.

d_call,clone_size,cdr3_length,v_call,j_call,cdr3_nt,cdr3_aa
TRBD1,few,15,TRBV5-6,TRBJ2-5,TGTGCCAGCAGCGGCGAGGACAGGGGCCAAGAGACCCAGTACTTC,CASSGEDRGQETQYF
TRBD1,many,14,TRBV3-1,TRBJ2-5,TGTGCCAGCAGCCAAGGACAGGGGCAAGAGACCCAGTACTTC,CASSQGQGQETQYF
TRBD2,-,13,TRBV20-1,TRBJ2-7,TGCAGTGCCCGACCCCCTGGGGGGGGTGAGCAGTACTTC,CSARPPGGGEQYF
-,few,13,TRBV28,TRBJ2-7,TGTGCCAGCGGCTTTCATCAGGGACACGAGCAGTACTTC,CASGFHQGHEQYF
-,once,15,TRBV15,TRBJ2-1,TGTGCCACCAGCAGGGGACAAAGCTCCTACAATGAGCAGTTCTTC,CATSRGQSSYNEQFF
-,few,14,TRBV11-1,TRBJ2-3,TGTGCCAGCAGCTTATTCCCGGGAACAGATACGCAGTATTTT,CASSLFPGTDTQYF
TRBD1,many,13,TRBV5-1,TRBJ2-1,TGCGCCAGCTTAAGAGACAGGGAAGGGGAGCAGTTCTTC,CASLRDREGEQFF
-,-,13,TRBV29-1,TRBJ1-1,TGCAGCGTCAGGACCCAAATGAACACTGAAGCTTTCTTT,CSVRTQMNTEAFF
-,many,15,TRBV5-1,TRBJ2-7,TGCGCCAGCAGCTTGGGGACAGCCCAATCCTACGAGCAGTACTTC,CASSLGTAQSYEQYF
TRBD2,-,14,TRBV29-1,TRBJ2-7,TGCAGCGTTGTCTTTAGCGGGAGCTCCTACGAGCAGTACTTC,CSVVFSGSSYEQYF
-,many,14,TRBV12-3/TRBV12-4,TRBJ2-7,TGTGCCAGCACCGGCGATTCGGCTCCAGACGAGCAGTACTTC,CASTGDSAPDEQYF
TRBD1,many,13,TRBV29-1,TRBJ2-7,TGCAGCGTGCGACAGGGACCCTCCTACGAGCAGTACTTC,CSVRQGPSYEQYF
-,many,11,TRBV12-5,TRBJ2-1,TGTGCTAGTGGTTGGGGAGATGAGCAGTTCTTC,CASGWGDEQFF
-,-,14,TRBV11-2,TRBJ2-7,TGTGCCAGCACCCTAGAGGGACCGACCTACGAGCAGTACTTC,CASTLEGPTYEQYF
-,few,21,TRBV11-1,TRBJ2-7,TGTGCCAGCAGCTTAGCGGACGTTAATGAGGGGAGTTCTGAACCAACCTACGAGCAGTACTTC,CASSLADVNEGSSEPTYEQYF
TRBD1,few,13,TRBV28,TRBJ1-6,TGTGCCAGCATCGAGACAGGGAGTTCACCCCTCCACTTT,CASIETGSSPLHF
-,-,16,TRBV5-5,TRBJ2-1,TGTGCCAGCAGCACATCCGGGACTTACTCCTACAATGAGCAGTTCTTC,CASSTSGTYSYNEQFF
TRBD2,many,16,TRBV7-3,TRBJ2-2,TGTGCCAGCAGCACGACAGCGGGGGGGCTCCCCGGGGAGCTGTTTTTT,CASSTTAGGLPGELFF
-,many,13,TRBV28,TRBJ2-7,TGTGCCAGCAGTCGAATCCCCTCCTACGAGCAGTACTTC,CASSRIPSYEQYF
TRBD2,once,16,TRBV4-3,TRBJ2-7,TGCGCCAGCAGCCAAGAGCGCTGGGGGGGTGGATACGAGCAGTACTTC,CASSQERWGGGYEQYF